The next 6 T cell receptor beta chains were all read from a single sample in a study of blood T cell repertoires in COVID-19 (TCRdb year 2020). The library was obtained by the immunoSEQ multiplex PCR assay. TCRdb provides this immuneACCESS table in a form limited to in-frame rearrangements. Some clones are lacking; in checked studies, under half of them reflect an unresolved V gene, and why the rest are absent is not known. The table for this sample lists about 190,000 clones; around 87% of them were counted only once. About 0.66% of the sample is held by the ten biggest clonotypes. The sample was peripheral blood. All receptors derive from a man aged 45-65 years with acute or convalescent COVID-19.

This rearrangement joins TRBV6-5 to TRBJ1-6, with a possible D match to TRBD1 (6 bases). The germline gives CDR1 MNHEY, CDR2 SVGAGI. Trimming took 2 bases from V and 4 from J, leaving 9 bases between them. This CDR3 spans 15 amino acids. The CDR3 protein is CASSYLQGYNSPLHF. CDR3 DNA: TGTGCCAGCAGTTACCTCCAGGGGTATAATTCACCCCTCCACTTT.

The CDR3 spells CASSLLGNYGYTF. DNA for the CDR3: TGTGCCAGCAGTTTGCTAGGAAACTATGGCTACACCTTC. The rearrangement joins TRBV27 to TRBJ1-2; D remains unclear. V lost 3 bases and J 2 bases, leaving 7 bases between the germline ends. Germline CDR1 and CDR2: MNHEY and SMNVEV (reference sequence). CDR3 length equals 13 residues.

The V gene is TRBV3-1 (or the pseudogene TRBV3-2), the J gene TRBJ2-1; the D gene is possibly TRBD1 (5 bases). This CDR3 region has 17 residues. The V end was cut by 4 bases, the J end by 3 bases, with 19 bases between. Germline CDR1 is LGHDT and CDR2 is YNNKEL (reference sequence). The DNA of the CDR3 is TGTGCCAGCAGCCCAGGCAGGGAAGACGGCAACTACAATGAGCAGTTCTTC. It codes for CASSPGREDGNYNEQFF.

To note about this clone: One junction end disagrees with the germline gene, perhaps due to a read error. The CDR3 here is CASSFERDSHNEQFF. CDR3 DNA sequence: TGTGCCAGCAGCTTCGAGAGGGACTCCCACAATGAGCAGTTCTTC. The chain uses TRBV5-4 and TRBJ2-1; D perhaps matches TRBD2 (6 bases). Germline loops: CDR1 SGHNT, CDR2 YYREEE (reference sequence). CDR3 length: 15 amino acids.

The CDR3 region is CASPNSVRGYTF. The CDR3 coding sequence is TGTGCCAGCCCAAACTCCGTGAGGGGCTACACCTTC. The chain uses TRBV2 and TRBJ1-2; D unclear. V was trimmed by 8 bases and J by 8 bases, leaving 15 bases between them. Germline V gene sequence: CDR1 SNHLY, CDR2 FYNNEI. The CDR3 totals 12 residues.

The V gene is TRBV19, the J gene TRBJ1-2; TRBD1 matches 10 bases. V shed 7 bases, J shed 6 bases, and the junction held 5 bases outside the gene matches. CDR3 length: 13 amino acids. Germline V gene lookup returns CDR1 LNHDA and CDR2 SQIVND (reference sequence). CDR3 sequence (DNA): TGTGCCAGTACGGGACAGGGGAGGGATGGCTACACCTTC. As protein: CASTGQGRDGYTF. Full variable domain (missing parts from reference TRBV19 and TRBJ1-2): DGGITQSPKYLFRKEGQNVTLSCEQNLNHDAMYWYRQDPGQGLRLIYYSQIVNDFQKGDIAEGYSVSREKKESFPLTVTSAQKNPTAFYLCASTGQGRDGYTFGSGTRLTVV.